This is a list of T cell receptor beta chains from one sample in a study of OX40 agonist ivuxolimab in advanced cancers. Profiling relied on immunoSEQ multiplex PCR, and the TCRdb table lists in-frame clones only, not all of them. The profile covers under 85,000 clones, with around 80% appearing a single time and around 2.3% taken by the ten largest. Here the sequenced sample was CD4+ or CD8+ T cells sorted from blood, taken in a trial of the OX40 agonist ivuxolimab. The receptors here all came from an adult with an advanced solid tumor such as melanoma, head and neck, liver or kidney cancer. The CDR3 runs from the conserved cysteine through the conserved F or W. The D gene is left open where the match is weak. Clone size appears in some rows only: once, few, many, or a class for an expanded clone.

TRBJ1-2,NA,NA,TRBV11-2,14,CASSLSGILGGYTF,TGTGCCAGCAGCCTCTCCGGGATCCTCGGGGGCTACACCTTC
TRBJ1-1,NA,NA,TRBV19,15,CASSIGGKGNTEAFF,TGTGCCAGTAGTATTGGCGGTAAGGGTAACACTGAAGCTTTCTTT
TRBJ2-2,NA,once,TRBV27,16,CASSSWGASGRGELFF,TGTGCCAGCAGTTCCTGGGGGGCCTCGGGTCGCGGGGAGCTGTTTTTT
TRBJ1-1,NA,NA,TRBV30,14,CAWSAPSGDLRAFF,TGTGCCTGGAGTGCCCCCTCAGGGGACCTTAGGGCTTTCTTT
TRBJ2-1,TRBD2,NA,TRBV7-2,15,CASSLGDYGYNEQFF,TGTGCCAGCAGCTTAGGGGACTATGGTTACAATGAGCAGTTCTTC
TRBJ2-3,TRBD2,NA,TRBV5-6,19,CASSLRGLTAGVGEDTQYF,TGTGCCAGCAGCTTGAGGGGCCTTACCGCGGGGGTAGGGGAAGATACGCAGTATTTT
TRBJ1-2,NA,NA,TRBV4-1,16,CASSQTQADSYYGYTF,TGCGCCAGCAGCCAAACCCAGGCGGACAGCTACTATGGCTACACCTTC
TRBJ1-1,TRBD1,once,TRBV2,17,CASRMPGTDFMNTEAFF,TGTGCCAGCAGGATGCCCGGGACAGATTTTATGAACACTGAAGCTTTCTTT
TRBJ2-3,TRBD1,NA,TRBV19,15,CASRNRGPSTDTQYF,TGTGCCAGTAGGAATAGGGGGCCTAGCACAGATACGCAGTATTTT
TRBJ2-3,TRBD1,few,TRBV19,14,CASRTGQSRDTQYF,TGTGCCAGTAGAACGGGACAGTCACGAGATACGCAGTATTTT
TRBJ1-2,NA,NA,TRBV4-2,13,CASSPRSDYGYTF,TGTGCCAGCAGCCCTCGGAGTGACTATGGCTACACCTTC
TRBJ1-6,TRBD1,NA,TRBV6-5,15,CASTLDREDNSPLHF,TGTGCCAGCACGCTCGACAGGGAGGATAATTCACCCCTCCACTTT
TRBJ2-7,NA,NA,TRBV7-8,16,CASSLIGGPASYEQYF,TGTGCCAGCAGCTTAATTGGTGGGCCAGCATCCTACGAGCAGTACTTC
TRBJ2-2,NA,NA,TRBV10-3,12,CAITGDTGELFF,TGTGCCATCACTGGCGACACCGGGGAGCTGTTTTTT
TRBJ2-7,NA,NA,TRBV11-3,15,CASSSLRGSPYEQYF,TGTGCCAGCAGCTCCCTCAGGGGCTCACCCTACGAGCAGTACTTC
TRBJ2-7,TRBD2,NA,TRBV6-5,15,CASSLRAGGSYEQYF,TGTGCCAGCAGCTTGAGAGCGGGGGGGTCGTACGAGCAGTACTTC
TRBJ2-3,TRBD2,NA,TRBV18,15,CASRRLAGFTDTQYF,TGTGCCAGCCGTAGACTAGCGGGGTTCACAGATACGCAGTATTTT
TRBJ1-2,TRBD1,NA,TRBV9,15,CASSPLLDRGYGYTF,TGTGCCAGCAGCCCACTCTTGGACAGGGGGTATGGCTACACCTTC
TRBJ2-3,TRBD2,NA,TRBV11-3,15,CASSSGGKITDTQYF,TGTGCCAGCAGCTCCGGGGGGAAAATCACAGATACGCAGTATTTT
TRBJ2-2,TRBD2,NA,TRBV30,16,CAWSNRGGRGTGELFF,TGTGCCTGGAGCAACAGGGGCGGGAGGGGCACCGGGGAGCTGTTTTTT
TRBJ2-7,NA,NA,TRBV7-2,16,CASSPSSSMGFYEQYF,TGTGCCAGCAGCCCTAGTAGCTCCATGGGGTTCTACGAGCAGTACTTC
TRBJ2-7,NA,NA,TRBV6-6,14,CASSSPGLSYEQYF,TGTGCCAGCAGTTCTCCGGGACTTTCCTACGAGCAGTACTTC
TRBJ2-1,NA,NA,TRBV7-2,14,CASSSEGSVTEQFF,TGTGCCAGCAGCTCAGAAGGGAGCGTCACTGAGCAGTTCTTC
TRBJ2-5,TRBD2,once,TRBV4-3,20,CASSQDLVGSGRVRGETQYF,TGCGCCAGCAGCCAAGATTTAGTCGGGAGCGGGAGGGTACGAGGAGAGACCCAGTACTTC
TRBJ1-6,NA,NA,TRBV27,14,CASSSAGGAPPLHF,TGTGCCAGCAGTTCGGCCGGGGGGGCCCCACCCCTCCACTTT
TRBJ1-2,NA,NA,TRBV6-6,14,CASSYVGRTYGYTF,TGTGCCAGCAGTTATGTGGGACGGACCTATGGCTACACCTTC
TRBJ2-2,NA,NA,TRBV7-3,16,CASSLAGTANTGELFF,TGTGCCAGCAGCTTAGCCGGGACTGCGAACACCGGGGAGCTGTTTTTT
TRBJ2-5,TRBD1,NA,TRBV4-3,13,CASSQDLTRGPYF,TGCGCCAGCAGCCAAGATCTTACTAGGGGGCCCTACTTC
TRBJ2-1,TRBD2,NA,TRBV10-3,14,CAKPTSGIEVEQFF,TGTGCCAAACCGACTAGCGGTATTGAGGTTGAGCAGTTCTTC
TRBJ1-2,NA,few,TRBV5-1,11,CASSSGVGYTF,TGCGCCAGCAGCTCAGGGGTAGGCTACACCTTC
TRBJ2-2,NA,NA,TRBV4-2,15,CASSQDPSLTGELFF,TGTGCCAGCAGCCAAGACCCTAGCCTGACCGGGGAGCTGTTTTTT
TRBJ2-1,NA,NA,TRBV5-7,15,CASSFRREVYNEQFF,TGTGCCAGCAGCTTCAGGCGGGAAGTCTACAATGAGCAGTTCTTC
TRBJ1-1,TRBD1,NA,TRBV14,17,CASSPNRGQIGNTEAFF,TGTGCCAGCAGCCCCAACAGGGGGCAGATCGGGAACACTGAAGCTTTCTTT
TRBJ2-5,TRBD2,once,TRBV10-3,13,CAIRPGGRETQYF,TGTGCCATCAGGCCGGGGGGGAGGGAGACCCAGTACTTC
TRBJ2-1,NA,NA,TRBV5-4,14,CASSPPPVYNEQFF,TGTGCCAGCAGCCCACCTCCTGTGTACAATGAGCAGTTCTTC
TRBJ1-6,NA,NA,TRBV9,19,CASSPEGSGGRSYNSPLHF,TGTGCCAGCAGCCCAGAGGGCAGCGGGGGTCGTTCCTATAATTCACCCCTCCACTTT
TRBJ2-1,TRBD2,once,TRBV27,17,CASSPLWTSGRASEQFF,TGTGCCAGCAGTCCCCTGTGGACTAGCGGGAGGGCCAGTGAGCAGTTCTTC
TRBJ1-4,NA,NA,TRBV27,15,CASSLSGGSNEKLFF,TGTGCCAGCAGTTTATCGGGGGGTAGCAATGAAAAACTGTTTTTT
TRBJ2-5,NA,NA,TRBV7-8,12,CASSPEIVTQYF,TGTGCCAGCAGTCCCGAGATTGTGACCCAGTACTTC
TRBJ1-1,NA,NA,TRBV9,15,CASSVDPLANTEAFF,TGTGCCAGCAGCGTGGACCCGCTAGCGAACACTGAAGCTTTCTTT